The next 24 T cell receptor beta chains were all read from a single sample in a study of neurological immune-mediated disorders. TCRdb processed the 5' RACE reads anew with MiXCR; each CDR3 protein has one entry. The repertoire consists of around 55,000 distinct CDR3 sequences, with more than 3% occurring once and the leading ten covering approximately 2%. The sequencing sample was made of CD4+ T cells from blood. All receptors derive from a woman aged 35 to 49 with multiple sclerosis.

This clonotype occurred many times. The J gene is TRBJ2-3, the V gene TRBV11-2; 9 bases are shared with TRBD2. CDR3 size: 16 residues. The V gene's germline CDR1 is SGHAT and CDR2 FQNNGV. With 5 bases clipped from V and 6 bases from J, the junction kept 12 bases outside the gene matches. CDR3 residues: CASSPGTSNFRDTQYF. The CDR3 DNA sequence: TGTGCCAGCAGCCCCGGGACTAGCAATTTTAGGGATACGCAGTATTTT.

This clonotype was detected ten times or more. The chain employs TRBV20-1 and TRBJ2-5, with unresolved D. The ends were cut back, 0 bases at V and 4 bases at J, with 15 bases in the middle. Germline V lookup: CDR1 DFQATT, CDR2 SNEGSKA (reference sequence). The CDR3 spans 15 residues. The CDR3 reads CSARDKSRLRETQYF. CDR3 sequence (DNA): TGCAGTGCTAGAGACAAAAGTAGGCTCCGAGAGACCCAGTACTTC.

This clonotype was seen at least ten times. This rearrangement joins TRBV20-1 to TRBJ1-5, with D tentatively TRBD1 (5 bases). CDR3 size: 12 residues. The germline gives CDR1 DFQATT, CDR2 SNEGSKA (reference sequence). V lost 4 bases and J lost 5, with 9 bases in between. The CDR3 region is CSATTVDQPQHF. The CDR3, as DNA: TGCAGTGCTACGACAGTCGATCAGCCCCAGCATTTT.

This clonotype was seen repeatedly, ten times or more. This chain joins TRBV7-6 and TRBJ2-7, with 7 bases fitting TRBD1. CDR1 SGHVS and CDR2 FNYEAQ come from the germline V gene. The CDR3 contains 14 residues. Losses at the gene ends were 4 bases for V and 2 bases for J; bases not matched to a gene: 5. The CDR3 spells CASSSSGQTYEQYF. The CDR3 DNA sequence: TGTGCCAGCAGCTCTTCGGGACAGACCTACGAGCAGTACTTC.

This clonotype was seen at least ten times. V gene TRBV9 combines with J gene TRBJ2-5; D unresolved. CDR3 length equals 14 residues. The germline gives CDR1 SGDLS, CDR2 YYNGEE. The V and J ends lost 0 bases and 1 base respectively, with 7 bases between them. CDR3 DNA: TGTGCCAGCAGCGTAGGTAGGGCCCAAGAGACCCAGTACTTC. Translating it yields CASSVGRAQETQYF. Full variable domain (rest looked up from reference TRBV9 and TRBJ2-5): DSGVTQTPKHLITATGQRVTLRCSPRSGDLSVYWYQQSLDQGLQFLIQYYNGEERAKGNILERFSAQQFPDLHSELNLSSLELGDSALYFCASSVGRAQETQYFGPGTRLLVL.

Only a few counts were recorded for this clonotype. J is TRBJ1-1 and V is TRBV30; D call uncertain. The CDR3 runs 13 residues. CDR1 and CDR2 from the germline V gene are GTSNPN and SVGIG (reference sequence). Trimming shortened V by 1 base and J by 0 bases, and 6 bases separated the two germline ends. The CDR3 loop is CAWSESLNTEAFF. The DNA for the CDR3 is TGTGCCTGGAGTGAATCCTTGAACACTGAAGCTTTCTTT.

This clonotype was recorded at least ten times. This chain links TRBV6-6 with TRBJ2-3; no definite D call. CDR3 length: 13 residues. Germline V gene data show CDR1 as MNHNY and CDR2 as SVGAGI (reference sequence). Between the trimmed V and J ends, which lost 4 bases and 5 bases, there was a span of 10 bases. The CDR3 sequence is CASSSPPRDTQYF. The CDR3 DNA sequence: TGTGCCAGCAGTTCCCCACCTAGAGATACGCAGTATTTT.

At least ten counts were recorded for this clonotype. The chain has TRBV12-5 and TRBJ1-2; no clear D. There are 13 residues in the CDR3. Trimming cost V 3 bases and J 10 bases, with 15 bases left between them. Germline CDR1 reads LGHNT; CDR2 reads FRNRAP. In DNA form, the CDR3 reads TGTGCTAGTGGTTTCGGGTCGGGGAGACTCTACACCTTC. Translation gives CASGFGSGRLYTF.

Many counts were recorded for this clonotype. V usage is TRBV7-2 and J usage is TRBJ2-1; 8 positions match TRBD2. CDR3 length: 13 residues. The V and J ends lost 5 bases and 15 bases, in that order; junction bases with no gene match: 12. Germline CDR1 reads SGHTA; CDR2 reads FQGNSA. DNA of the CDR3: TGTGCCAGCAGCCGCCATGCCGGGGGGGGCCGGTTCTTC. Amino acids: CASSRHAGGGRFF.

At least ten counts were recorded for this clonotype. This chain connects TRBV20-1 to TRBJ2-5, with D perhaps TRBD1 or TRBD2 (5 bases each). V lost 5 bases, J lost 5 bases, and 12 bases lay in between. Germline V lookup: CDR1 DFQATT, CDR2 SNEGSKA (reference sequence). The CDR3 covers 12 residues. CDR3 in amino acids: CSAFSWGETQYF. The CDR3 DNA reads as TGCAGTGCTTTTTCTTGGGGGGAGACCCAGTACTTC.

This clonotype was counted many times. The rearrangement uses TRBV5-1 and TRBJ2-5, with 8 bases identical to TRBD2. This CDR3 has 13 residues. Germline-derived CDR1 and CDR2 are SGHRS and YFSETQ. V was pared by 7 bases and J by 5 bases, with 7 bases of the junction left unmatched. The CDR3 DNA reads TGCGCCAGCGGCGAAGCGGGGGAGGAGACCCAGTACTTC. This sequence encodes CASGEAGEETQYF.

This clonotype was counted ten times or more. This sequence joins TRBV15 and TRBJ2-3; TRBD2 aligns across 11 bases. Germline V CDR1 and CDR2: LNHNV, YYDKDF (reference sequence). J gave up 0 bases and V 3 bases, and 5 bases lay outside the gene matches. The CDR3 extends over 17 amino acids. As DNA, the CDR3 is TGTGCCACCAGCAGCGCTAGCGGGGGGCCAAGCACAGATACGCAGTATTTT. Its translation: CATSSASGGPSTDTQYF. The variable domain in full, with the rest retrieved from reference TRBV15 and TRBJ2-3, is DAMVIQNPRYQVTQFGKPVTLSCSQTLNHNVMYWYQQKSSQAPKLLFHYYDKDFNNEADTPDNFQSRRPNTSFCFLDIRSPGLGDTAMYLCATSSASGGPSTDTQYFGPGTRLTVL.

This clonotype was found many times. The J gene is TRBJ1-1, the V gene TRBV7-3; D not resolved. V shed 5 bases and J shed 1 base, with 8 bases lying between them. Germline CDR1 reads SGHTA; CDR2 reads FQGTGA. There are 13 residues in the CDR3. The CDR3 protein is CASSPGSNTEAFF. DNA of the CDR3: TGTGCCAGCAGCCCGGGGTCGAACACTGAAGCTTTCTTT.

This clonotype occurred many times. V and J are TRBV6-1 and TRBJ2-1; TRBD2 aligns across 9 bases. CDR3 length: 14 amino acids. The V gene end was trimmed by 8 bases and the J gene end by 4 bases; junction bases not matched to a gene: 6. Germline V gives CDR1 MNHNS, CDR2 SASEGT. Written as DNA, the CDR3 is TGTGCCAGCGTGGGCGGGGGGGCTTACAATGAGCAGTTCTTC. Protein sequence: CASVGGGAYNEQFF.

In its sample, this clonotype was seen many times. The V call is TRBV12-3 or TRBV12-4, the J call TRBJ1-3; D is undetermined. CDR3 length: 13 residues. Trimming took off 3 bases at V and 3 bases at J, with 6 bases between the two ends. CDR3 in amino acids: CASSLNGGNTIYF. In DNA form, the CDR3 reads TGTGCCAGCAGTTTGAACGGTGGAAACACCATATATTTT.

This clonotype was observed many times. The V and J genes are TRBV11-2 and TRBJ1-6; tentatively, D is TRBD1 (6 bases). Trimming took 4 bases from V and 12 from J, leaving 19 bases between them. This CDR3 has 15 residues. Germline V gene lookup returns CDR1 SGHAT and CDR2 FQNNGV. The CDR3 region is CASSSVQGKGKPLHF. The CDR3 DNA reads TGTGCCAGCAGCTCGGTACAGGGAAAGGGTAAACCCCTCCACTTT. The full variable domain, with the rest looked up from reference TRBV11-2 and TRBJ1-6, is EAGVAQSPRYKIIEKRQSVAFWCNPISGHATLYWYQQILGQGPKLLIQFQNNGVVDDSQLPKDRFSAERLKGVDSTLKIQPAKLEDSAVYLCASSSVQGKGKPLHFGNGTRLTVT.

This clonotype was seen at least ten times. CDR3 residues: CASERQILNTGELFF. CDR3 nucleotides: TGTGCCAGCGAAAGACAGATCCTGAACACCGGGGAGCTGTTTTTT. V gene TRBV5-5 combines with J gene TRBJ2-2; a weak D match, TRBD1 (5 bases). The CDR3 is made up of 15 amino acids. V lost 7 bases to trimming and J lost 1 base, with 14 bases between them. Germline lookup yields CDR1 SGHKS and CDR2 YYEKEE (reference sequence).

Many counts were recorded for this clonotype. For the CDR3, the DNA is TGCAGTGCAGGCTCAGCGGGGCTCTCCTACAATGAGCAGTTCTTC. It encodes CSAGSAGLSYNEQFF. The V gene is TRBV20-1, the J gene TRBJ2-1, with 7 bases aligning to TRBD2. Per germline, CDR1 DFQATT and CDR2 SNEGSKA (reference sequence). The length of the CDR3 is 15 residues. J lost 0 bases, V lost 6 bases, and 8 bases had no gene match.

This clonotype has a count of ten or more. The genes are TRBV5-1 and TRBJ2-1; the D is unclear. V shed 4 bases and J shed 9 bases, with 14 bases lying between them. In germline, CDR1 is SGHRS, CDR2 YFSETQ. This CDR3 spans 13 amino acids. This chain's CDR3 is CASSLSESREQFF. CDR3 sequence (DNA): TGCGCCAGCAGCCTCAGTGAGAGCCGTGAGCAGTTCTTC.

Many counts were recorded for this clonotype. The J gene is TRBJ1-3, the V gene TRBV20-1; possibly TRBD1 for D (5 bases). CDR3 size: 15 residues. Trimming took 5 bases from V and 2 from J, leaving 16 bases between them. CDR1 and CDR2 from the germline V gene are DFQATT and SNEGSKA (reference sequence). CDR3 in DNA: TGCAGTGCTCCATTTCTAACCAGGGCTGGAAACACCATATATTTT. Translation: CSAPFLTRAGNTIYF.

Ten or more counts support this clonotype. The gene calls are TRBV5-1 and TRBJ2-2, with D perhaps matching TRBD2 (6 bases). This CDR3 contains 15 residues. V lost 5 bases and J lost 3, with 14 bases in between. CDR1 SGHRS and CDR2 YFSETQ come from the germline V gene. For the CDR3, the DNA is TGCGCCAGCAGTCTGAGGGACTTCCACACCGGGGAGCTGTTTTTT. Encoded protein: CASSLRDFHTGELFF.

This clonotype was observed at least ten times. The chain joins TRBV29-1 to TRBJ2-7, with 9 bases matching TRBD1. Germline trimming cut 6 bases from V and 2 bases from J; bases unmatched to any gene: 2. The CDR3 is 12 residues long. Germline V gives CDR1 SQVTM, CDR2 ANQGSEA. CDR3 nucleotides: TGCAGCGTGACAGGGGGTACCTACGAGCAGTACTTC. Its translation: CSVTGGTYEQYF.

This clonotype was detected many times. This sequence joins TRBV5-1 and TRBJ2-3; D gene unclear. V lost 4 bases, J lost 2 bases, and 11 bases lay in between. The V gene's germline CDR1 is SGHRS and CDR2 YFSETQ. This CDR3 contains 14 residues. For the CDR3, the DNA is TGCGCCAGCAGCGTCACTACCTACACAGATACGCAGTATTTT. This codes for CASSVTTYTDTQYF. The variable domain in full, with the rest retrieved from reference TRBV5-1 and TRBJ2-3, is KAGVTQTPRYLIKTRGQQVTLSCSPISGHRSVSWYQQTPGQGLQFLFEYFSETQRNKGNFPGRFSGRQFSNSRSEMNVSTLELGDSALYLCASSVTTYTDTQYFGPGTRLTVL.

This clonotype was seen ten or more times. This chain links TRBV24-1 with TRBJ2-2; D not certain. The CDR3 is made up of 13 amino acids. The V end lost 5 bases, the J end lost 2 bases, and 5 bases lay between the germline ends. CDR1 and CDR2 (germline): KGHDR, SFDVKD. The CDR3 reads CATSAFNTGELFF. CDR3 DNA sequence: TGTGCCACCAGTGCCTTCAACACCGGGGAGCTGTTTTTT.